These T cell receptor beta chains were read from a single sample in a study of cytomegalovirus exposure and HLA in healthy donors. Some clones are missing from TCRdb's copy, which holds only in-frame ones; the method was immunoSEQ multiplex PCR. The table has 140,000 or so clones, roughly three fifths seen once. Sequenced input: PBMCs. The receptors were gathered from a male donor in good health and CMV-seronegative. Each CDR3 is given with its conserved first and last residue. Each record gives: clone size, D gene, V gene, J gene, CDR3 protein. The D gene is left open where the match is weak. Clone size is shown for a subset of rows, as once, few, many or a class of expanded clone.

-	TRBD1	TRBV2	TRBJ1-2	CASSRRQGEGYTF
-	TRBD1	TRBV30	TRBJ1-5	CAWSGDRDQPQHF
-	TRBD1	TRBV9	TRBJ1-3	CASSGGATGGSGNTIYF
once	-	TRBV6-1	TRBJ2-7	CASRSPGSGKEQYF
few	-	TRBV30	TRBJ2-3	CAWSVGGGTDTQYF
-	TRBD1	TRBV19	TRBJ2-7	CASSPGQGNSYEQYF
-	-	TRBV29-1	TRBJ1-2	CSVLVVESGYTF
-	TRBD1	TRBV5-4	TRBJ2-3	CASSRQGAKDTQYF
-	TRBD2	TRBV7-9	TRBJ2-1	CASSLDPWTRRANEQFF
-	TRBD2	TRBV6-1	TRBJ2-3	CASSESPGGGTRDTQYF
-	-	TRBV29-1	TRBJ1-1	CSVGPGDTEAFF
-	-	TRBV7-3	TRBJ2-5	CASSLLNGAGETQYF
few	-	TRBV28	TRBJ1-2	CASSLMGFGYTF
few	TRBD1	TRBV7-2	TRBJ2-5	CASSVGTGAQETQYF
-	-	TRBV28	TRBJ1-1	CASSPPRPSGTEAFF
-	-	TRBV6-1	TRBJ1-2	CASSPQGGGPYGYTF
once	-	TRBV7-8	TRBJ1-2	CASSLLGQSNYGYTF
few	TRBD1	TRBV9	TRBJ1-2	CASSVDRGNGYTF
-	-	TRBV5-8	TRBJ1-1	CASSLVGAVRNTEAFF
few	TRBD1	TRBV7-2	TRBJ1-2	CASSLRSRDRGLGYTF
few	-	TRBV7-8	TRBJ1-3	CASSLSNRAPGNTIYF
-	TRBD1	TRBV19	TRBJ2-5	CASMKRVGTGDQETQYF
once	TRBD2	TRBV6-5	TRBJ2-3	CASSSWTSGDTDTQYF
-	-	TRBV7-9	TRBJ1-4	CASSLASWSGFPLEKLFF
-	-	TRBV19	TRBJ2-1	CASSPLLSSYNEQFF
-	-	TRBV21-1	TRBJ2-3	CASRARTEDTQYF
once	-	TRBV28	TRBJ1-1	CASSWVGGTEAFF
-	TRBD1	TRBV19	TRBJ1-6	CASQQGALRNSPLHF
-	TRBD2	TRBV6-5	TRBJ2-1	CASSSLSSGVHNEQFF
few	-	TRBV2	TRBJ1-1	CASRWDFVETFF
-	-	TRBV4-1	TRBJ1-5	CASSQDPLRGQPQHF
-	-	TRBV7-2	TRBJ2-6	CASSLNQGDSGANVLTF
-	TRBD1	TRBV27	TRBJ2-5	CASSSRTGQSETQYF
-	-	TRBV10-3	TRBJ1-1	CANRGEGAEAFF
-	-	TRBV5-1	TRBJ1-2	CASSLDDRNYGYTF
few	TRBD1	TRBV6-5	TRBJ2-7	CASSYSGQGSYEQYF
-	-	TRBV30	TRBJ2-6	CAWARGVGANVLTF
-	TRBD1	TRBV6-5	TRBJ1-2	CASSYRGQGAQGYTF
-	-	TRBV11-2	TRBJ1-1	CASSLTGAEAFF
-	-	TRBV7-3	TRBJ2-5	CASSLAGARQETQYF
-	TRBD2	TRBV28	TRBJ2-1	CASSLLAGVHNEQFF
-	TRBD2	TRBV4-3	TRBJ2-2	CASSQDLAGGVTGELFF
once	-	TRBV9	TRBJ1-2	CASSADRYYGYTF
-	-	TRBV15	TRBJ2-3	CATSRDSTDTQYF
few	TRBD1	TRBV6-5	TRBJ1-2	CASSPDRERGYTF
-	TRBD1	TRBV5-4	TRBJ1-1	CASTTRGVTEAFF
-	TRBD1	TRBV23-1	TRBJ2-5	CASSPDRGGGSETQYF
few	-	TRBV30	TRBJ2-5	CAWSVGAVLGMQETQYF
few	-	TRBV6-5	TRBJ1-1	CASSYSRGAAAFF
-	-	TRBV11-3	TRBJ1-1	CASSPGQTNTEAFF
-	-	TRBV19	TRBJ1-2	CASSIFGDYGYTF
few	-	TRBV5-6	TRBJ1-1	CASSLGSRGTEAFF